Detailed here is one TCR beta chain. Its antigen is unidentified. This record comes from a study of follicular helper T cells after annual influenza vaccination. The assay was immunoSEQ multiplex PCR, and TCRdb's table has in-frame clones only and misses some. The table has approximately 9,700 clones, over 80% seen once; the top ten hold 0.75% to 0.9%. Indicated time point: 2014-2015 season, 7 days after vaccination. Germline assignment: CDR1 SGHVS and CDR2 FNYEAQ. The CDR3 loop spans 15 amino acids. The J segment lost 4 bases and the V segment lost 1 base, leaving 1 base of the junction unmatched. General study results and limits: ICOS-CD38- cTfh most often held earlier Day 7 ICOS+CD38+ clones.

The rearrangement links TRBV7-6 to TRBJ2-2; the match to TRBD1 covers 9 bases. This sequence originates from an adult who received the influenza vaccine. Sequencing used CXCR5- memory CD4+ T cells sorted from blood, obtained 7 days after influenza vaccination. CDR3 in amino acids: CASSLEGQGTGELFF. Written as DNA, the CDR3 is TGTGCCAGCAGCTTAGAGGGACAGGGCACCGGGGAGCTGTTTTTT.